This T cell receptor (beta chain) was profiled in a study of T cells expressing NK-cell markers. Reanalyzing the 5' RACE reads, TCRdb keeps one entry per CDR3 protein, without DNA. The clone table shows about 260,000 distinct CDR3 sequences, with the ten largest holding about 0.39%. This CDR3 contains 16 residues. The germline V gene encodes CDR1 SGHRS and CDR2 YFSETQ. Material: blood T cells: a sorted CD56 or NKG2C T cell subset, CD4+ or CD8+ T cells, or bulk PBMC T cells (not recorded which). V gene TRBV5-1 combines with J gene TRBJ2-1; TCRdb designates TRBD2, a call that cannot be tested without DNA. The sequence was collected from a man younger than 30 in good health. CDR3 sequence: CASSFQGEGGNNEQFF.